This entry lists 21 T cell receptor beta chains sequenced from one sample in a study of T cells after yellow fever vaccination. From the 5' RACE reads, TCRdb called clonotypes with MiXCR, one entry per CDR3 protein. The sample lists 600,000 to 750,000 distinct CDR3 sequences; 9% to 15% were seen once. This material consisted of PBMCs, taken on the day of the yellow fever booster vaccination. The receptor source for this set is a young man who received the YFV17D yellow fever vaccine.

This chain connects TRBV9 to TRBJ2-1; D possibly matches TRBD1 or TRBD2 (7 bases each). V was trimmed by 6 bases and J by 8 bases, leaving 18 bases between them. Looked up from germline, CDR1 is SGDLS and CDR2 is YYNGEE. The CDR3 is made up of 14 amino acids. This chain's CDR3 is CASNSGGGVDEQFF. The DNA of the CDR3 is TGTGCCAGCAACTCAGGGGGGGGCGTGGATGAGCAGTTCTTC.

There are a few counts of this clonotype. This chain joins TRBV5-1 and TRBJ2-1, with TRBD1 as a possible D gene (6 bases). The CDR3 is made up of 17 amino acids. In germline, CDR1 is SGHRS, CDR2 YFSETQ. V was cut by 0 bases and J by 11 bases, with 24 bases left in between. The CDR3 protein is CASSLEPPGQIARKQFF. CDR3 in DNA: TGCGCCAGCAGCTTGGAGCCTCCGGGACAAATAGCCCGAAAGCAGTTCTTC.

The V gene is TRBV5-1, the J gene TRBJ2-3; no clear D. CDR1 is SGHRS, CDR2 YFSETQ, per germline. This CDR3 is 15 amino acids long. The germline V and J ends were trimmed by 0 bases and 0 bases, with 8 bases remaining between them. CDR3 in amino acids: CASSLAHRSTDTQYF. The CDR3, as DNA: TGCGCCAGCAGCTTGGCCCACAGAAGCACAGATACGCAGTATTTT.

This clonotype was seen at least ten times. This chain connects TRBV7-2 to TRBJ2-2; 7 bases agree with TRBD2. J gave up 6 bases and V 7 bases, and 11 bases lay outside the gene matches. This CDR3 is built from 15 residues. Germline CDR1 reads SGHTA; CDR2 reads FQGNSA. CDR3 bases: TGTGCCAGCAAGTTAGCGGGTACTCGGTCCGGGGAGCTGTTTTTT. As protein: CASKLAGTRSGELFF.

The rearrangement joins TRBV20-1 to TRBJ2-1, with TRBD2 identical over 7 bases. The germline V gene encodes CDR1 DFQATT and CDR2 SNEGSKA (reference sequence). Germline trimming cut 5 bases from V and 9 bases from J; bases unmatched to any gene: 16. The CDR3 has 15 residues. The CDR3 protein is CSAGVRGGSFGEQFF. The CDR3 DNA reads TGCAGTGCTGGGGTGAGGGGCGGGAGTTTTGGTGAGCAGTTCTTC.

This clonotype showed up many times. This chain joins TRBV9 and TRBJ2-5; D not resolved. This CDR3 is 14 amino acids long. Trimming shortened V by 1 base and J by 5 bases, and 12 bases separated the two germline ends. Germline V gene data show CDR1 as SGDLS and CDR2 as YYNGEE. CDR3 sequence reads: CASSVRGSLETQYF. Written as DNA, the CDR3 is TGTGCCAGCAGCGTAAGAGGTAGTTTGGAGACCCAGTACTTC.

This clonotype was seen only a few times. This chain links TRBV7-8 with TRBJ2-7; D ambiguous. Looked up from germline, CDR1 is SGHVS and CDR2 is FQNEAQ. This CDR3 region has 11 residues. Trimming shortened V by 4 bases and J by 7 bases, and 8 bases separated the two germline ends. CDR3: CASSSIMEQYF. CDR3 nucleotide sequence: TGTGCCAGCAGCTCGATAATGGAGCAGTACTTC.

Only a few counts were recorded for this clonotype. CDR3 in amino acids: CASSFTTSYNEQFF. The CDR3 nucleotides read TGTGCCAGCAGCTTTACAACATCCTACAATGAGCAGTTCTTC. The chain joins TRBV7-6 to TRBJ2-1; D gene unclear. Looked up from germline, CDR1 is SGHVS and CDR2 is FNYEAQ. CDR3 size: 14 residues. V lost 3 bases to trimming and J lost 1 base, with 7 bases between them.

This clonotype was observed a few times. Written as DNA, the CDR3 is TGTGCCAGCAGTTACTCGTCGCGGCAGTTCTTC. Its protein is CASSYSSRQFF. The chain links TRBV6-6 to TRBJ2-1; D gene uncertain. V was trimmed by 0 bases and J by 12 bases, leaving 6 bases between them. Germline-derived CDR1 and CDR2 are MNHNY and SVGAGI (reference sequence). This CDR3 is 11 amino acids long.

The chain is built from TRBV28 and TRBJ1-1; D gene uncertain. CDR1 is MDHEN and CDR2 is SYDVKM in the germline V gene. The CDR3 is 16 amino acids. Trimming shortened V by 1 base and J by 1 base, and 13 bases separated the two germline ends. This CDR3 is CASSLYRERRNTEAFF. CDR3 in DNA: TGTGCCAGCAGTTTATATCGGGAGCGGAGGAACACTGAAGCTTTCTTT.

In this sample, this clonotype turned up a few times. The chain links TRBV6-2 or TRBV6-3 to TRBJ2-7, with 11 bases matching TRBD2. Trimming removed 5 bases from V and 6 bases from J; junction bases left unmatched: 3. Germline CDR1 is MNHEY and CDR2 is SVGEGT. The CDR3 is 13 residues long. The CDR3 region has the DNA TGTGCCAGCAGTGGGACTAGCGGAAGCGAGCAGTACTTC. This translates into CASSGTSGSEQYF.

This clonotype was observed a handful of times. V is TRBV20-1 and J is TRBJ2-7; a weak D match, TRBD2 (6 bases). CDR1 is DFQATT and CDR2 is SNEGSKA in the germline V gene (reference sequence). V was trimmed by 2 bases and J by 1 base, leaving 12 bases between them. This CDR3 comprises 14 residues. CDR3 bases: TGCAGTGCTAGATCTGCTAGCGCATCCTACGAGCAGTACTTC. Encoded protein: CSARSASASYEQYF.

The genes are TRBV7-2 and TRBJ2-2, with unresolved D. The V end was cut by 4 bases, the J end by 4 bases, with 13 bases between. The CDR3 length is 15 residues. Germline lookup yields CDR1 SGHTA and CDR2 FQGNSA. The CDR3 is CASSSQRRGTGELFF. DNA of the CDR3: TGTGCCAGCAGCTCCCAACGTCGTGGCACCGGGGAGCTGTTTTTT.

In this sample, this clonotype turned up many times. This chain joins TRBV29-1 and TRBJ2-1; 9 positions agree with TRBD2. The CDR3 is 16 residues long. Unmatched junction bases numbered 7, after V lost 1 base and J lost 3 bases. The germline V gene has CDR1 SQVTM and CDR2 ANQGSEA. The CDR3 DNA reads as TGCAGCGTTGAAGGGAGGTTAGCGGGAGACTACAATGAGCAGTTCTTC. Translation: CSVEGRLAGDYNEQFF.

This clonotype has just a few counts. The chain couples TRBV7-8 to TRBJ2-6; no clear D. Germline lookup yields CDR1 SGHVS and CDR2 FQNEAQ. The CDR3 length is 14 residues. V was pared by 5 bases and J by 4 bases, with 9 bases between. The CDR3 spells CASSKGTGANVLTF. CDR3 DNA: TGTGCCAGCAGCAAAGGTACCGGGGCCAACGTCCTGACTTTC.

This clonotype was counted a few times. V gene TRBV5-1 combines with J gene TRBJ2-3; D ambiguous. Germline lookup yields CDR1 SGHRS and CDR2 YFSETQ. The CDR3 is 14 residues long. Trimming stripped 0 bases from V and 1 base from J, with 6 bases between. This CDR3 is CASSLAAGTDTQYF. The CDR3 coding sequence is TGCGCCAGCAGCTTGGCGGCGGGCACAGATACGCAGTATTTT.

The chain uses TRBV10-3 and TRBJ1-3; 7 positions match TRBD1. With V trimmed by 3 bases and J by 7 bases, 9 bases remained unmatched. Germline CDR1 ENHRY, CDR2 SYGVKD. The CDR3 totals 15 residues. The CDR3 spells CAISEAPGQFNTIYF. In DNA form, the CDR3 reads TGTGCCATCAGTGAAGCACCGGGACAGTTCAACACCATATATTTT.

This clonotype was detected only a few times. V is TRBV7-9 and J is TRBJ2-2, with D uncertain. The germline V gene encodes CDR1 SEHNR and CDR2 FQNEAQ (reference sequence). The CDR3 length is 14 residues. Trimming removed 1 base from V and 6 bases from J, with 9 bases in between. The CDR3 protein is CASSLDQSAGELFF. The DNA for the CDR3 is TGTGCCAGCAGCTTAGACCAATCAGCCGGGGAGCTGTTTTTT.

The chain combines TRBV25-1 with TRBJ1-4, with 7 bases that match TRBD1. V lost 5 bases, J lost 1 base, and 7 bases stayed unmatched. The CDR3 has 16 residues. Per the germline V gene, CDR1 is MGHDK and CDR2 is SYGVNS. The CDR3: CASSRDSRGTNEKLFF. CDR3 DNA sequence: TGTGCCAGCAGTCGGGACAGTCGGGGAACTAATGAAAAACTGTTTTTT.

The CDR3 sequence is CASSIGGHSNQPQHF. The CDR3, as DNA: TGTGCCAGTAGTATAGGGGGGCATAGCAATCAGCCCCAGCATTTT. The V and J genes are TRBV19 and TRBJ1-5, with TRBD1 as a possible D gene (6 bases). From germline, CDR1 is LNHDA and CDR2 SQIVND (reference sequence). Between the trimmed V and J ends, which lost 1 base and 0 bases, there was a span of 7 bases. The CDR3 is 15 residues long.

The chain is built from TRBV24-1 and TRBJ2-3; 8 positions agree with TRBD2. Germline loops: CDR1 KGHDR, CDR2 SFDVKD. This CDR3 spans 17 amino acids. V gave up 5 bases and J gave up 1 base; unmatched junction bases: 10. For the CDR3, the DNA is TGTGCCACCAGTGGCTCCGAGGGGCGGGAGGGCACAGATACGCAGTATTTT. This gives the protein CATSGSEGREGTDTQYF.